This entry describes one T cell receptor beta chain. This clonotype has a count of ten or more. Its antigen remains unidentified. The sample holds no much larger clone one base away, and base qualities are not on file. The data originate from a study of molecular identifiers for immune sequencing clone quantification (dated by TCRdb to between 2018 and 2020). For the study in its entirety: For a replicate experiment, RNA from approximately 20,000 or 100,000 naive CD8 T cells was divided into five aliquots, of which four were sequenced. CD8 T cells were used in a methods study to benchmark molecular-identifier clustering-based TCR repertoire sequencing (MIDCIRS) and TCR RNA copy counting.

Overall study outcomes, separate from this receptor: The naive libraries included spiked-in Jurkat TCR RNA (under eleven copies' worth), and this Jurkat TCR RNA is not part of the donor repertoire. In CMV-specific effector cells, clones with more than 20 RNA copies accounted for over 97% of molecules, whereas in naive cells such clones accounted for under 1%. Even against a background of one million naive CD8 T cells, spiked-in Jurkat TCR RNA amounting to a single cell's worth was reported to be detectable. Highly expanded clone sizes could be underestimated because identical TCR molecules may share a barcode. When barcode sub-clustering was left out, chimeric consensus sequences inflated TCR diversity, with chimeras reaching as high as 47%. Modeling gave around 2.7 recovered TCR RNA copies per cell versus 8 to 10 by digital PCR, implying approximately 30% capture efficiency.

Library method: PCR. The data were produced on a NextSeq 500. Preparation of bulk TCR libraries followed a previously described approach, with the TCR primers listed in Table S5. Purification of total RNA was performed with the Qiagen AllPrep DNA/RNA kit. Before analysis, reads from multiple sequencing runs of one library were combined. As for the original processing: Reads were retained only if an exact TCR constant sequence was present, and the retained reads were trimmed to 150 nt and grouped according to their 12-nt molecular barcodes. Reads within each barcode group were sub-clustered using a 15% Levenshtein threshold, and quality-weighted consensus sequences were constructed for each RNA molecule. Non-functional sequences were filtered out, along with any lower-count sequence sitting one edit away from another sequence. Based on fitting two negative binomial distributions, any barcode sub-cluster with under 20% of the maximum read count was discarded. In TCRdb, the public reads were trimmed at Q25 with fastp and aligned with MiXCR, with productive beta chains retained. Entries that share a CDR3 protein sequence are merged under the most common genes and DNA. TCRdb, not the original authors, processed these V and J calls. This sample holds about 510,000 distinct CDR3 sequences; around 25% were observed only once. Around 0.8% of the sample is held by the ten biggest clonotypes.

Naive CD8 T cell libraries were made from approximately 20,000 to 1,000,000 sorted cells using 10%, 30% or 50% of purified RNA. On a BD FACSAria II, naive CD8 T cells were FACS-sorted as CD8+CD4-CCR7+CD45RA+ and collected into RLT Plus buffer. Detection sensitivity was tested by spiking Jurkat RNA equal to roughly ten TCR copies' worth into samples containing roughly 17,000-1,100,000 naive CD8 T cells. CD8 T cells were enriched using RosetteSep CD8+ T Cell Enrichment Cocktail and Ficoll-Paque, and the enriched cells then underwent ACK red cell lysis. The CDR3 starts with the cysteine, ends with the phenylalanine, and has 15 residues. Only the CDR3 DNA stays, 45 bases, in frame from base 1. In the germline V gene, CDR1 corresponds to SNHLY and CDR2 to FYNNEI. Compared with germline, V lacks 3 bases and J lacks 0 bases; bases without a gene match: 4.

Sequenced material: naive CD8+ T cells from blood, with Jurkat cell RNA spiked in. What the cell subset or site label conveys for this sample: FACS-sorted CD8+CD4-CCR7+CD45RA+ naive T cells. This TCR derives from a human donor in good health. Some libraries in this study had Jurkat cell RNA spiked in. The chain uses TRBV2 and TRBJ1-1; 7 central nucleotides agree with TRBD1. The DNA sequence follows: TGTGCCAGCAGTGATGGACAGGCGCTGAACACTGAAGCTTTCTTT. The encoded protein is CASSDGQALNTEAFF.